Listed here are 24 T cell receptor beta chains from one sample, sequenced in a study of cytomegalovirus exposure and HLA in healthy donors. Vbeta (60) and Jbeta (13) primers were used in the PCR. The protocol was immunoSEQ multiplex PCR, while the TCRdb copy is restricted to in-frame clones and leaves out a portion. The repertoire holds under 150,000 clones, with about 61% as singletons. The sequenced sample was PBMCs. The source is a woman between 40 and 50 years old in good health and CMV-seronegative.

The V gene is TRBV6-7, the J gene TRBJ1-1, with a tentative D call TRBD1 (5 bases). TRBV6-7 falls under the ORF class, with uncertain function. This CDR3 comprises 20 residues. The ends were cut back, 2 bases at V and 6 bases at J, with 31 bases in the middle. The DNA for the CDR3 is TGTGCCAGCAGTTACATCGGCATGACAGCTCTGAGGTTTAACTGGCCTGAAGCTTTCTTT. The encoded protein is CASSYIGMTALRFNWPEAFF.

The V gene is TRBV28, the J gene TRBJ2-1, with 12 bases that match TRBD2. Germline CDR1 reads MDHEN; CDR2 reads SYDVKM. The CDR3 loop spans 15 amino acids. The V gene end was trimmed by 5 bases and the J gene end by 6 bases; junction bases not matched to a gene: 5. CDR3 sequence reads: CASSELAGGANEQFF. CDR3 coding DNA: TGTGCCAGCAGTGAGCTAGCGGGGGGGGCCAATGAGCAGTTCTTC.

The chain combines TRBV6-5 with TRBJ1-5; 7 bases map to TRBD1. The V and J ends lost 0 bases and 6 bases, in that order; junction bases with no gene match: 5. Germline CDR1 and CDR2: MNHEY and SVGAGI. This CDR3 has 15 residues. CDR3: CASSYSGGSGQPQHF. CDR3 bases: TGTGCCAGCAGTTACTCAGGGGGCTCGGGTCAGCCCCAGCATTTT.

Details on this clone: At one boundary the junction diverges from the germline segment, which might be a read error. The chain combines TRBV11-1 with TRBJ2-3, with a possible D match to TRBD2 (5 bases). This CDR3 is 14 amino acids long. Germline V gives CDR1 SGHAT, CDR2 FQDESV (reference sequence). The CDR3 DNA follows: TGTGCCAGCAGCATTCTCCGGACTCACCCCCCGCGGGATTTT. Its protein is CASSILRTHPPRDF.

The rearrangement links TRBV27 to TRBJ2-7, with D possibly being TRBD1 (5 bases). Germline V gives CDR1 MNHEY, CDR2 SMNVEV (reference sequence). Trimming shortened V by 0 bases and J by 1 base, and 10 bases separated the two germline ends. This CDR3 has 15 amino acids. The chain's CDR3 is CASSLSSTVSYEQYF. The CDR3 region has the DNA TGTGCCAGCAGTTTATCCTCGACAGTTTCCTACGAGCAGTACTTC.

The chain combines TRBV5-1 with TRBJ2-3; possibly TRBD2 for D (6 bases). V was shortened by 0 bases and J by 6 bases, with 11 bases between the two germline ends. The CDR3 runs 14 residues. Germline CDR1 and CDR2: SGHRS and YFSETQ. The CDR3 DNA reads as TGCGCCAGCAGCTTGGAGGGACTGGAGGATACGCAGTATTTT. Amino acids: CASSLEGLEDTQYF. Full variable domain (outside the CDR3, taken from reference TRBV5-1 and TRBJ2-3): KAGVTQTPRYLIKTRGQQVTLSCSPISGHRSVSWYQQTPGQGLQFLFEYFSETQRNKGNFPGRFSGRQFSNSRSEMNVSTLELGDSALYLCASSLEGLEDTQYFGPGTRLTVL.

The chain is built from TRBV9 and TRBJ2-1; maybe TRBD2 (6 bases). The V end lost 0 bases, the J end lost 0 bases, and 10 bases lay between the germline ends. There are 16 residues in the CDR3. Germline V gene lookup returns CDR1 SGDLS and CDR2 YYNGEE. The CDR3 loop is CASSVDGGASYNEQFF. The CDR3 DNA is TGTGCCAGCAGCGTAGACGGCGGGGCCTCCTACAATGAGCAGTTCTTC. Full variable domain (outside the CDR3, taken from reference TRBV9 and TRBJ2-1): DSGVTQTPKHLITATGQRVTLRCSPRSGDLSVYWYQQSLDQGLQFLIQYYNGEERAKGNILERFSAQQFPDLHSELNLSSLELGDSALYFCASSVDGGASYNEQFFGPGTRLTVL.

The chain recombines TRBV19 with TRBJ2-2, with D maybe TRBD1 (6 bases). The CDR3 consists of 13 residues. The V end was cut by 3 bases, the J end by 8 bases, with 10 bases between. CDR1 LNHDA and CDR2 SQIVND come from the germline V gene (reference sequence). DNA for the CDR3: TGTGCCAGTAGTATCCCAGGGGAAGGGGAGCTGTTTTTT. It translates to CASSIPGEGELFF.

This clone was recorded only once. Here the CDR3 reads CAIRGREGPDTEAFF. DNA for the CDR3: TGTGCCATCAGGGGCCGGGAGGGGCCGGACACTGAAGCTTTCTTT. The rearrangement joins TRBV10-3 to TRBJ1-1; possibly TRBD1 for D (5 bases). The CDR3 spans 15 residues. Deletions cut 6 bases from V and 3 bases from J, with 17 bases between. The germline CDR1 and CDR2 sequences are ENHRY and SYGVKD.

V usage is TRBV6-6 and J usage is TRBJ2-7, with D possibly being TRBD1 (6 bases). V lost 4 bases to trimming and J lost 0 bases, with 10 bases between them. This CDR3 region has 14 residues. Germline CDR1 and CDR2: MNHNY and SVGAGI (reference sequence). For the CDR3, the DNA is TGTGCCAGCAGTTTAAGGACAGACTCCTACGAGCAGTACTTC. Amino acid sequence: CASSLRTDSYEQYF.

This clone was observed a handful of times. The chain carries TRBV9 and TRBJ2-1, with D tentatively TRBD2 (7 bases). This CDR3 spans 15 amino acids. Deletions cut 2 bases from V and 6 bases from J, with 15 bases between. Germline CDR1 reads SGDLS; CDR2 reads YYNGEE. The chain's CDR3 is CASSVGGGQLNEQFF. DNA of the CDR3: TGTGCCAGCAGCGTTGGGGGGGGCCAACTCAATGAGCAGTTCTTC. Full variable domain (remainder filled in from reference TRBV9 and TRBJ2-1): DSGVTQTPKHLITATGQRVTLRCSPRSGDLSVYWYQQSLDQGLQFLIQYYNGEERAKGNILERFSAQQFPDLHSELNLSSLELGDSALYFCASSVGGGQLNEQFFGPGTRLTVL.

Written as DNA, the CDR3 is TGTGCCAGCAGTGAAGAACAGGTGAACACTGAAGCTTTCTTT. Residues: CASSEEQVNTEAFF. The chain joins TRBV2 to TRBJ1-1, with a weak D call TRBD1 (5 bases). There are 14 residues in the CDR3. Trimming removed 1 base at V and 0 bases at J, with 6 bases between. CDR1 and CDR2 from the germline V gene are SNHLY and FYNNEI.

In the case of this clone: The same CDR3 arises from other DNA sequences in this sample as well. This sequence joins TRBV5-4 and TRBJ2-1; maybe TRBD2 (5 bases). V was cut by 0 bases and J by 0 bases, with 7 bases left in between. The V gene's germline CDR1 is SGHNT and CDR2 YYREEE (reference sequence). The CDR3 spans 15 residues. This CDR3 is CASSLDRGSYNEQFF. The CDR3 nucleotides read TGTGCCAGCAGCTTGGACCGGGGCTCCTACAATGAGCAGTTCTTC.

This rearrangement joins TRBV7-8 to TRBJ1-1, with D possibly TRBD1 on 6 matching bases. The CDR3 is 15 amino acids. Trimming took 4 bases from V and 3 from J, leaving 15 bases between them. Germline V gene lookup returns CDR1 SGHVS and CDR2 FQNEAQ. The CDR3 DNA sequence: TGTGCCAGCAGCTACAACAGGGTAGGGGACACTGAAGCTTTCTTT. Amino acids: CASSYNRVGDTEAFF.

This clone was found once. The chain has TRBV28 and TRBJ1-5; 9 bases agree with TRBD1. The CDR3 extends over 16 amino acids. The J segment lost 5 bases and the V segment lost 4 bases, leaving 9 bases of the junction unmatched. Germline CDR1 MDHEN, CDR2 SYDVKM. CDR3 in amino acids: CASSWGGTGRDQPQHF. In DNA, the CDR3 is TGTGCCAGCAGTTGGGGCGGGACAGGGAGGGATCAGCCCCAGCATTTT.

The chain has TRBV29-1 and TRBJ1-1; D gene ambiguous. The V gene's germline CDR1 is SQVTM and CDR2 ANQGSEA. This CDR3 comprises 14 residues. Trimming left V 4 bases short and J 0 bases short, with 12 bases between. The CDR3 bases are TGCAGCGTTGTCGGACTGAGAATGAACACTGAAGCTTTCTTT. Translation gives CSVVGLRMNTEAFF.

This chain uses TRBV7-2 with TRBJ2-3; 7 bases line up with TRBD2. Per germline, CDR1 SGHTA and CDR2 FQGNSA. V lost 5 bases and J lost 4; bases outside the gene matches: 3. The CDR3 contains 13 residues. In DNA, the CDR3 is TGTGCCAGCAGCGCGGGAGCTGCAGATACGCAGTATTTT. Protein product: CASSAGAADTQYF.

This clone occurred a few times. CDR3 region: CASSMSGQGASETQYF. The CDR3 nucleotides are TGTGCCAGTAGTATGTCTGGGCAGGGGGCTTCGGAGACCCAGTACTTC. This chain joins TRBV19 and TRBJ2-5; the match to TRBD1 covers 8 bases. Losses at the gene ends were 3 bases for V and 5 bases for J; bases not matched to a gene: 11. The CDR3 runs 16 residues. CDR1 is LNHDA, CDR2 SQIVND, per germline (reference sequence).

V is TRBV5-8 and J is TRBJ1-6; no firm D call. The length of the CDR3 is 17 residues. The V end was cut by 4 bases, the J end by 0 bases, with 14 bases between. Germline lookup yields CDR1 SGHTS and CDR2 YDEGEE. The CDR3 region is CASSRTGSNSYNSPLHF. The CDR3 DNA reads as TGTGCCAGCAGCCGCACGGGGTCCAACTCCTATAATTCACCCCTCCACTTT.

This clone was recorded once. The CDR3 region is CASSPYTTVNTGELFF. The CDR3 region has the DNA TGTGCCAGCTCACCATATACGACAGTCAACACCGGGGAGCTGTTTTTT. The chain has TRBV18 and TRBJ2-2; the D gene is possibly TRBD1 (5 bases). The germline V and J ends were trimmed by 2 bases and 2 bases, with 12 bases remaining between them. Germline lookup yields CDR1 KGHSH and CDR2 LQKENI. This CDR3 is built from 16 residues.

This clone was picked up a small number of times. The V and J genes are TRBV28 and TRBJ1-1; 8 bases match TRBD1. The V segment lost 6 bases and the J segment 4 bases; nucleotides outside the gene matches: 7. The CDR3 length is 14 residues. Per the germline V gene, CDR1 is MDHEN and CDR2 is SYDVKM. The CDR3 DNA sequence: TGTGCCAGCAGCCCCGCAGGGGGCAGCACTGAAGCTTTCTTT. Residues: CASSPAGGSTEAFF.

The J gene is TRBJ2-3, the V gene TRBV19, with D possibly TRBD2 on 6 matching bases. The V gene's germline CDR1 is LNHDA and CDR2 SQIVND (reference sequence). CDR3 length: 13 residues. Between the trimmed V and J ends, which lost 3 bases and 3 bases, there was a span of 7 bases. The CDR3 bases are TGTGCCAGTAGTATTGGGACTACAGATACGCAGTATTTT. This translates into CASSIGTTDTQYF.

The V call is TRBV5-1, the J call TRBJ1-1; 7 nucleotides agree with TRBD1. There are 16 residues in the CDR3. Germline V CDR1 and CDR2: SGHRS, YFSETQ. Trimming removed 0 bases from V and 5 bases from J; junction bases left unmatched: 10. The CDR3 is CASSLEGSTGVTEAFF. In DNA, the CDR3 is TGCGCCAGCAGCTTGGAGGGGTCTACAGGGGTAACTGAAGCTTTCTTT.

This clone was seen a few times. V gene TRBV30 combines with J gene TRBJ2-5, with D maybe TRBD1 (6 bases). The CDR3 consists of 11 residues. The germline V gene has CDR1 GTSNPN and CDR2 SVGIG (reference sequence). V lost 5 bases to trimming and J lost 5 bases, with 9 bases between them. CDR3 amino acids: CAWGQRETQYF. CDR3 nucleotides: TGTGCCTGGGGACAGAGGGAGACCCAGTACTTC.